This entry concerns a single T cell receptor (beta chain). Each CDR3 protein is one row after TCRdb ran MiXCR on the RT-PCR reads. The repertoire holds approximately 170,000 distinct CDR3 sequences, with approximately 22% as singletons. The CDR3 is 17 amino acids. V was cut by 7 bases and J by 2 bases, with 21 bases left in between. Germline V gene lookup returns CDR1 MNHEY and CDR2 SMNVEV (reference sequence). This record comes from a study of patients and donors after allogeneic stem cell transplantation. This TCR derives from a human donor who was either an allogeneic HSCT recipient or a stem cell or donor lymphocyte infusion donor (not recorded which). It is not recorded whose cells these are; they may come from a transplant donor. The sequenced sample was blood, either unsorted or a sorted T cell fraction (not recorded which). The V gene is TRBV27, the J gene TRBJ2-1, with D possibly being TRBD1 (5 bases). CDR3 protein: CASKRLAGPTTYNEQFF. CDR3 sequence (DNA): TGTGCCAGCAAGAGACTGGCAGGGCCCACCACCTACAATGAGCAGTTCTTC.